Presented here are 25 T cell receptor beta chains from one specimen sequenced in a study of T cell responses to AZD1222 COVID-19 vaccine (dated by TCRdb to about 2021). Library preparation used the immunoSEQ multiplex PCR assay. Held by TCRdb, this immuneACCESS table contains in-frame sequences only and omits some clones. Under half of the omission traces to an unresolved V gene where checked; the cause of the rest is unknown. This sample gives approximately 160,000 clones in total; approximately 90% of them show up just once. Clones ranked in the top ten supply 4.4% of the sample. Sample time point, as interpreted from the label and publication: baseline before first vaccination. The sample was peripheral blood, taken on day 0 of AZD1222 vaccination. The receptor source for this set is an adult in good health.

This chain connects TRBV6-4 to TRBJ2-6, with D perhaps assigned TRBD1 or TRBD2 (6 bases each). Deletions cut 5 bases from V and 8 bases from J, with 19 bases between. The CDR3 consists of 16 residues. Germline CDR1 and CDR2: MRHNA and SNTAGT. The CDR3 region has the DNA TGTGCCAGCAGTCCGACCGGGGGCGGAACGTCCAACGTCCTGACTTTC. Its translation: CASSPTGGGTSNVLTF.

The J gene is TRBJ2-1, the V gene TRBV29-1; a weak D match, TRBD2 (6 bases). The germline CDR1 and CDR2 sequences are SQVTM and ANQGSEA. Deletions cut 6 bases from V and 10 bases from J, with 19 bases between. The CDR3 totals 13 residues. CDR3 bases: TGCAGCGTGAGGGGACTCCTTAGAGTGGAGCAGTTCTTC. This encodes CSVRGLLRVEQFF.

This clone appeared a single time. CDR3 sequence: CASSLGQLNEKLFF. DNA for the CDR3: TGTGCCAGCAGCTTAGGACAGCTGAATGAAAAACTGTTTTTT. The rearrangement uses TRBV7-2 and TRBJ1-4; TRBD1 is a possible D gene (5 bases). Germline lookup yields CDR1 SGHTA and CDR2 FQGNSA. The CDR3 extends over 14 amino acids. V was trimmed by 1 base and J by 5 bases, leaving 8 bases between them.

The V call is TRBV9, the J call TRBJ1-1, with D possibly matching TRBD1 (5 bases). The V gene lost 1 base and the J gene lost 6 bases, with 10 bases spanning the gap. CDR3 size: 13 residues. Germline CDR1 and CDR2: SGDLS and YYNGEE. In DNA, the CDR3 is TGTGCCAGCAGCGTACATCAGGGTGCTGAAGCTTTCTTT. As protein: CASSVHQGAEAFF. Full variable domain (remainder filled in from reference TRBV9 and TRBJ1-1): DSGVTQTPKHLITATGQRVTLRCSPRSGDLSVYWYQQSLDQGLQFLIQYYNGEERAKGNILERFSAQQFPDLHSELNLSSLELGDSALYFCASSVHQGAEAFFGQGTRLTVV.

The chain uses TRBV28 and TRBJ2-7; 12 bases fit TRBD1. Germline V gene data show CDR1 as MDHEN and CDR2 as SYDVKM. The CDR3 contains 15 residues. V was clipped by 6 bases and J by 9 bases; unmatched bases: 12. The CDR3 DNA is TGTGCCAGCAGCGGACCGGGACAGGGGGCTTGGGGGCAGTACTTC. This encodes CASSGPGQGAWGQYF.

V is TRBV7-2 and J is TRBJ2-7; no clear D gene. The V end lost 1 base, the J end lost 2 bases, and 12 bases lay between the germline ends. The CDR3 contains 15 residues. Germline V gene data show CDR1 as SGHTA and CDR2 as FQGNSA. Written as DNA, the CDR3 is TGTGCCAGCAGCTTAGACGGCAGCCGCACCTACGAGCAGTACTTC. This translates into CASSLDGSRTYEQYF.

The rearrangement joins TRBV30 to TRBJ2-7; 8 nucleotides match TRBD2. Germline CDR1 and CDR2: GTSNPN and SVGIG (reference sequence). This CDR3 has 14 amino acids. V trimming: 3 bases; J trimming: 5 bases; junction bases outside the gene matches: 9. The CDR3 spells CAWSPGTSYHEQYF. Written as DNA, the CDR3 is TGTGCCTGGAGCCCGGGGACTAGTTACCACGAGCAGTACTTC.

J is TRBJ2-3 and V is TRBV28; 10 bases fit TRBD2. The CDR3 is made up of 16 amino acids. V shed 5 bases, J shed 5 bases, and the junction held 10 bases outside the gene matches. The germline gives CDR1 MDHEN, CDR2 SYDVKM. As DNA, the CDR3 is TGTGCCAGCAGTCTTATGAGGACTAGCGGACTAGATACGCAGTATTTT. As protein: CASSLMRTSGLDTQYF.

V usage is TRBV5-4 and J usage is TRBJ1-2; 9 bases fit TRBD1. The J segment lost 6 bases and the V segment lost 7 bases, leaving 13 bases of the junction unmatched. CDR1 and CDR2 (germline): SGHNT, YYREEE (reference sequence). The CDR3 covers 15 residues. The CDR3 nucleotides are TGTGCCAGCGGTACAGGGGGCGCCCCCAGGGATGGCTACACCTTC. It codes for CASGTGGAPRDGYTF.

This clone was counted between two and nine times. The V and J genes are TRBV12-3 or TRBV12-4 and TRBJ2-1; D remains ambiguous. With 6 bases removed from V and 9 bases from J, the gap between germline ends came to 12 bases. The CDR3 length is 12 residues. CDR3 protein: CASSLPYGEQFF. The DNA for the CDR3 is TGTGCCAGCAGCCTTCCATATGGTGAGCAGTTCTTC.

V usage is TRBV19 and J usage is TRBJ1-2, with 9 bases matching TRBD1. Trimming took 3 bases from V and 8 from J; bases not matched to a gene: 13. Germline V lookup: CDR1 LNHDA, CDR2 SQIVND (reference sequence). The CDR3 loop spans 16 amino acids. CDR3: CASSIPSNRGLVGYTF. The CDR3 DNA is TGTGCCAGTAGTATCCCTTCCAACAGGGGGCTGGTCGGCTACACCTTC.

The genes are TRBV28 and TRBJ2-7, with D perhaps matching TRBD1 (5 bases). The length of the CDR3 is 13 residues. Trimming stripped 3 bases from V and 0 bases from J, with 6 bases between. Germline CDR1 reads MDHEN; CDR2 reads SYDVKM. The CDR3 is CASSFQGSYEQYF. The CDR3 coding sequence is TGTGCCAGCAGTTTTCAGGGCTCCTACGAGCAGTACTTC.

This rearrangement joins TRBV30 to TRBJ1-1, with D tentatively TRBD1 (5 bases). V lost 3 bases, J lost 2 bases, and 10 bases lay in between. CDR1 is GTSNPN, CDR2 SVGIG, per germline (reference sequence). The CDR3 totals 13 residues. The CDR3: CAWSRERNTEAFF. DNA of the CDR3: TGTGCCTGGAGCAGGGAGAGAAACACTGAAGCTTTCTTT.

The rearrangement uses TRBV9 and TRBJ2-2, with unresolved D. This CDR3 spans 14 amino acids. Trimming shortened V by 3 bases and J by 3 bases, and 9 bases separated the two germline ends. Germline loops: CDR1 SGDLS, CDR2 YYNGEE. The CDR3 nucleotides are TGTGCCAGCAGCGAGCGCAGTTACACCGGGGAGCTGTTTTTT. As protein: CASSERSYTGELFF.

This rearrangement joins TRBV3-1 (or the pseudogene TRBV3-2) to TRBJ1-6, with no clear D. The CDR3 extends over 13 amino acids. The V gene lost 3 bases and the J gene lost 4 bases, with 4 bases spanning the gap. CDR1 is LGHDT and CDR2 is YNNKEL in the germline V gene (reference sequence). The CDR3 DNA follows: TGTGCCAGCAGCCAGTTGTATAATTCACCCCTCCACTTT. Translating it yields CASSQLYNSPLHF.

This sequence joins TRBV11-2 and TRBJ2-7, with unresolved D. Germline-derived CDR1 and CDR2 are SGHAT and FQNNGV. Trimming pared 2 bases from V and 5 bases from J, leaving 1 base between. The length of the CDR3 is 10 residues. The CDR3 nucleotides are TGTGCCAGCAGCTTACACGAGCAGTACTTC. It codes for CASSLHEQYF.

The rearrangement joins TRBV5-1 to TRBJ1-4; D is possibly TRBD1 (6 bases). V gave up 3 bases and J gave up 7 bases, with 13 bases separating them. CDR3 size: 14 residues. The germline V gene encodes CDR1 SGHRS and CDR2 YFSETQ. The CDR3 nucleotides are TGCGCCAGCAGCTCCAGGGGCAACTTTGAAAAACTGTTTTTT. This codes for CASSSRGNFEKLFF. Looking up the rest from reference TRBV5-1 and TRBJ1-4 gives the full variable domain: KAGVTQTPRYLIKTRGQQVTLSCSPISGHRSVSWYQQTPGQGLQFLFEYFSETQRNKGNFPGRFSGRQFSNSRSEMNVSTLELGDSALYLCASSSRGNFEKLFFGSGTQLSVL.

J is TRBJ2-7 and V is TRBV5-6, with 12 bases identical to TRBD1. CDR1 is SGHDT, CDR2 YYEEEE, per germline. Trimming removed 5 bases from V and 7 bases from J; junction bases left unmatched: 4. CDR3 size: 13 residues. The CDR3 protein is CASSRDRGQEQYF. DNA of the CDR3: TGTGCCAGCAGTCGGGACAGGGGGCAGGAGCAGTACTTC.

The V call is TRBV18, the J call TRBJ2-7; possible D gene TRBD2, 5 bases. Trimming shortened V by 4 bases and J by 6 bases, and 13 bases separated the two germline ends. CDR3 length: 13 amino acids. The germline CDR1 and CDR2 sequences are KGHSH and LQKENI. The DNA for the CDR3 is TGTGCCAGCTCACAACTAGGAGGTGGCGAGCAGTACTTC. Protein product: CASSQLGGGEQYF.

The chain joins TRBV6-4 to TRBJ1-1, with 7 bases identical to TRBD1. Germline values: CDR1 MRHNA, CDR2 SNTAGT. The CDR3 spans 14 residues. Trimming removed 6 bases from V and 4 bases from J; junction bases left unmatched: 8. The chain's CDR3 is CASSSGQASTEAFF. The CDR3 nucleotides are TGTGCCAGCAGCAGTGGACAGGCATCCACTGAAGCTTTCTTT.

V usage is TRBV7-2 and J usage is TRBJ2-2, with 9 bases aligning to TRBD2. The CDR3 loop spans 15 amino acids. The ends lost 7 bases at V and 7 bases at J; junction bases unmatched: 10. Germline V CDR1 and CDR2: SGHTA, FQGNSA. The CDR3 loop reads CASIGISGGGGELFF. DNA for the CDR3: TGTGCCAGCATTGGGATTAGCGGGGGTGGCGGGGAGCTGTTTTTT.

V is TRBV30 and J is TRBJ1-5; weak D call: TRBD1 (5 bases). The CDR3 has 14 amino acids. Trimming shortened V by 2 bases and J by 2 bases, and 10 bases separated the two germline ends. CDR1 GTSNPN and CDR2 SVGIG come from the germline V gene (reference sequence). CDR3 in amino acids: CAWSQGKGNQPQHF. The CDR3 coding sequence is TGTGCCTGGAGTCAGGGAAAGGGCAATCAGCCCCAGCATTTT.

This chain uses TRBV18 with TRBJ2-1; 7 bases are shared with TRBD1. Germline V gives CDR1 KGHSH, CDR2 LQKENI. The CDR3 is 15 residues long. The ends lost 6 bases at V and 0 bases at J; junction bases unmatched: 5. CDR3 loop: CASSPGQSSYNEQFF. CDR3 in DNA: TGTGCCAGCTCCCCGGGACAGAGCTCCTACAATGAGCAGTTCTTC.

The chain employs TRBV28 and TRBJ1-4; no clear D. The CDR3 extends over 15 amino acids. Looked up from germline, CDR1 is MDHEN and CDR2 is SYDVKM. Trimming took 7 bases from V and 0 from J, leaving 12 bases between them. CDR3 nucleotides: TGTGCCAGCAACCCCGGGCAGACAACTAATGAAAAACTGTTTTTT. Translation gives CASNPGQTTNEKLFF.

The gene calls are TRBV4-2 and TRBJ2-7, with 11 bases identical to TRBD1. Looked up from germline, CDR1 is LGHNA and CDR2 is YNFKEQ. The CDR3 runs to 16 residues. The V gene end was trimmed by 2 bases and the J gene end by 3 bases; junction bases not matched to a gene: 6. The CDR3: CASSQSLGTGGYEQYF. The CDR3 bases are TGTGCCAGCAGCCAAAGTCTCGGGACAGGGGGCTACGAGCAGTACTTC.